These 10 T cell receptor beta chains originate from one sample sequenced in a study of technical replicates of blood from several donors. TCRdb's copy holds only in-frame clones and misses some; the assay was immunoSEQ multiplex PCR. This sample has approximately 70,000 clones; about 90% occur once, and the top ten carry 0.42%. Sequenced: T cells isolated from PBMCs. The receptors were gathered from a human donor in good health.

The gene calls are TRBV9 and TRBJ1-3; the match to TRBD1 covers 9 bases. From germline, CDR1 is SGDLS and CDR2 YYNGEE. This CDR3 spans 16 amino acids. Trimming at V came to 4 bases and at J to 4 bases, leaving 9 bases not matched to a gene. CDR3 in amino acids: CASSPSDRGAGNTIYF. Written as DNA, the CDR3 is TGTGCCAGCAGCCCGTCGGACAGGGGCGCAGGAAACACCATATATTTT.

V gene TRBV7-9 combines with J gene TRBJ2-2; 11 bases match TRBD1. Germline V lookup: CDR1 SEHNR, CDR2 FQNEAQ (reference sequence). V lost 5 bases, J lost 12 bases, and 2 bases stayed unmatched. The CDR3 is 12 residues long. CDR3 protein: CASSLDRGQLFF. CDR3 coding DNA: TGTGCCAGCAGCCTGGACAGGGGGCAGCTGTTTTTT.

The V gene is TRBV6-5, the J gene TRBJ1-5; D ambiguous. Trimming took 6 bases from V and 3 from J, leaving 12 bases between them. The CDR3 spans 14 residues. Germline V gene lookup returns CDR1 MNHEY and CDR2 SVGAGI. The CDR3 coding sequence is TGTGCCAGCAGCCTACGGGGAATCAATCAGCCCCAGCATTTT. It codes for CASSLRGINQPQHF.

The rearrangement uses TRBV14 and TRBJ2-3; 7 bases fit TRBD1. Germline V gene sequence: CDR1 SGHDN, CDR2 FVKESK. V dropped 4 bases and J dropped 1; count of bases not matched to a gene: 11. This CDR3 spans 17 amino acids. As DNA, the CDR3 is TGTGCCAGCAGCCGTATCCCGACAGGGCTGGGCACAGATACGCAGTATTTT. Protein: CASSRIPTGLGTDTQYF.

The chain carries TRBV7-2 and TRBJ2-1; perhaps TRBD2 as D (5 bases). Looked up from germline, CDR1 is SGHTA and CDR2 is FQGNSA. V was shortened by 3 bases and J by 9 bases, with 9 bases between the two germline ends. This CDR3 spans 12 amino acids. The CDR3 sequence is CASSLAGVEQFF. CDR3 in DNA: TGTGCCAGCAGCTTGGCCGGGGTTGAGCAGTTCTTC.

This chain connects TRBV13 to TRBJ1-3; D gene ambiguous. From germline, CDR1 is PRHDT and CDR2 FYEKMQ (reference sequence). The V and J ends lost 0 bases and 3 bases respectively, with 6 bases between them. The CDR3 consists of 14 residues. DNA of the CDR3: TGTGCCAGCAGCTTAGGGGGAGTTGGAAACACCATATATTTT. This gives the protein CASSLGGVGNTIYF.

The rearrangement links TRBV14 to TRBJ2-7; TRBD2 matches at 9 bases. The CDR3 loop spans 17 amino acids. Germline V lookup: CDR1 SGHDN, CDR2 FVKESK. The ends lost 0 bases at V and 3 bases at J; junction bases unmatched: 9. CDR3 region: CASSQDYWREGLYEQYF. The CDR3 nucleotides read TGTGCCAGCAGCCAAGATTATTGGCGGGAGGGCCTCTACGAGCAGTACTTC.

The rearrangement uses TRBV29-1 and TRBJ1-4, with TRBD1 as a possible D gene (5 bases). V shed 6 bases and J shed 4 bases, with 12 bases lying between them. Germline assignment: CDR1 SQVTM and CDR2 ANQGSEA. The CDR3 totals 13 residues. The DNA of the CDR3 is TGCAGCGTCCTAGGGGCGGATAATGAAAAACTGTTTTTT. Translated, it gives CSVLGADNEKLFF. Drawing the rest from reference TRBV29-1 and TRBJ1-4, the complete variable domain is SAVISQKPSRDICQRGTSLTIQCQVDSQVTMMFWYRQQPGQSLTLIATANQGSEATYESGFVIDKFPISRPNLTFSTLTVSNMSPEDSSIYLCSVLGADNEKLFFGSGTQLSVL.

The chain links TRBV7-8 to TRBJ2-7; tentatively, D is TRBD2 (5 bases). Germline CDR1 reads SGHVS; CDR2 reads FQNEAQ. This CDR3 spans 16 amino acids. The V end was cut by 0 bases, the J end by 0 bases, with 12 bases between. In DNA form, the CDR3 reads TGTGCCAGCAGCTTAGCTACGAGGGTCCTCTCCTACGAGCAGTACTTC. Residues: CASSLATRVLSYEQYF.

The chain combines TRBV4-2 with TRBJ1-3; 7 nucleotides line up with TRBD1. J gave up 0 bases and V 7 bases, and 12 bases lay outside the gene matches. CDR1 and CDR2 from the germline V gene are LGHNA and YNFKEQ. The CDR3 has 17 residues. The CDR3 DNA sequence: TGTGCCAGCACCCAGGGGACAGAACTTATCTCTGGAAACACCATATATTTT. This codes for CASTQGTELISGNTIYF.